What follows are 22 T cell receptor beta chains derived from one specimen sequenced in a study of T cell clones after liver transplantation. Repertoires were generated with immunoSEQ multiplex PCR, while TCRdb's copy carries only in-frame clones and drops some. The sample contains roughly 20,000 clones, approximately 89% of which appear only once. The starting material was CD8+ T cells from blood, obtained before liver transplant. All receptors derive from a human donor who received a liver transplant.

The V call is TRBV28, the J call TRBJ2-3; D may be TRBD2 (5 bases). V was cut by 3 bases and J by 1 base, with 11 bases left in between. The CDR3 loop spans 15 amino acids. The germline CDR1 and CDR2 sequences are MDHEN and SYDVKM. The CDR3 loop reads CASSFTGAGTDTQYF. The CDR3 bases are TGTGCCAGCAGTTTCACCGGAGCGGGCACAGATACGCAGTATTTT.

J is TRBJ2-3 and V is TRBV27, with TRBD1 as a possible D gene (7 bases). V lost 7 bases and J lost 2, with 13 bases in between. The CDR3 totals 14 residues. Germline CDR1 is MNHEY and CDR2 is SMNVEV (reference sequence). CDR3 loop: CASTDREVTDTQYF. DNA of the CDR3: TGTGCCAGCACCGACAGGGAGGTCACAGATACGCAGTATTTT.

In its sample, this clone was seen once. The genes are TRBV4-1 and TRBJ1-2; the D is unclear. V lost 0 bases and J lost 8, with 7 bases in between. Germline V lookup: CDR1 MGHRA, CDR2 YSYEKL. The CDR3 length is 12 residues. CDR3 coding DNA: TGCGCCAGCAGCCAAGATAGGAGGGGCTACACCTTC. Translating it yields CASSQDRRGYTF.

The rearrangement uses TRBV7-9 and TRBJ1-1; perhaps TRBD1 as D (5 bases). The CDR3 is 16 amino acids. Germline CDR1 is SEHNR and CDR2 is FQNEAQ (reference sequence). The ends were cut back, 5 bases at V and 0 bases at J, with 16 bases in the middle. The chain's CDR3 is CASSPGPGLLNTEAFF. In DNA form, the CDR3 reads TGTGCCAGCAGCCCGGGACCCGGCCTCCTGAACACTGAAGCTTTCTTT.

This chain uses TRBV29-1 with TRBJ2-2; perhaps TRBD2 as D (7 bases). CDR3 size: 15 residues. V lost 4 bases to trimming and J lost 5 bases, with 17 bases between them. CDR1 is SQVTM and CDR2 is ANQGSEA in the germline V gene. This CDR3 reads CSVVSGRGGTGELFF. In DNA form, the CDR3 reads TGCAGCGTTGTTTCTGGCAGGGGAGGGACCGGGGAGCTGTTTTTT.

The gene calls are TRBV6-6 and TRBJ1-1; 11 bases align to TRBD1. Trimming took 6 bases from V and 8 from J; bases not matched to a gene: 8. The germline V gene encodes CDR1 MNHNY and CDR2 SVGAGI (reference sequence). The CDR3 runs to 14 residues. CDR3 in amino acids: CASSRGQGATEAFF. The CDR3, as DNA: TGTGCCAGCAGCCGAGGACAGGGGGCGACAGAAGCTTTCTTT.

The genes are TRBV4-3 and TRBJ2-7; 10 bases agree with TRBD2. The V and J ends lost 4 bases and 4 bases, in that order; junction bases with no gene match: 7. The germline V gene has CDR1 LGHNA and CDR2 YSLEER. The CDR3 totals 15 residues. CDR3: CASSLKRGLAYEQYF. CDR3 in DNA: TGCGCCAGCAGCCTAAAAAGGGGACTAGCGTACGAGCAGTACTTC.

As for this clone: Sequence at one end of the junction differs from germline and may be a read error. The chain is built from TRBV5-8 and TRBJ2-7; 8 bases are shared with TRBD2. The CDR3 totals 13 residues. CDR1 and CDR2 (germline): SGHTS, YDEGEE. The CDR3 region has the DNA TGTGCCAGCAGCTTGGGAGGAAAACTAGCGGTTCACTTC. Translating gives CASSLGGKLAVHF.

CDR3 sequence (DNA): TGTGCCAGCGCGCCGACCGCGGCACCTAACTATGGCTACACCTTC. Encoded protein: CASAPTAAPNYGYTF. The rearrangement joins TRBV27 to TRBJ1-2; D not certain. V lost 8 bases, J lost 0 bases, and 16 bases lay in between. The CDR3 is 15 residues long. Germline-derived CDR1 and CDR2 are MNHEY and SMNVEV (reference sequence).

This chain joins TRBV19 and TRBJ1-5, with D possibly being TRBD1 (5 bases). Deletions cut 4 bases from V and 0 bases from J, with 7 bases between. The CDR3 consists of 14 residues. Germline V lookup: CDR1 LNHDA, CDR2 SQIVND (reference sequence). DNA of the CDR3: TGTGCCAGTAGTACCGGGACTAGCAATCAGCCCCAGCATTTT. This gives the protein CASSTGTSNQPQHF.

This sequence joins TRBV27 and TRBJ2-3, with 10 bases identical to TRBD2. The V gene end was trimmed by 3 bases and the J gene end by 0 bases; junction bases not matched to a gene: 3. This CDR3 contains 16 residues. Germline loops: CDR1 MNHEY, CDR2 SMNVEV (reference sequence). The CDR3 DNA reads as TGTGCCAGCAGTTTCAGGACTAGCGGTAGCACAGATACGCAGTATTTT. Translation gives CASSFRTSGSTDTQYF.

Comment on this clone: Germline is not matched at one junction end, which may reflect a read error. The chain couples TRBV6-5 to TRBJ2-5; tentative D call: TRBD1 (5 bases). Germline V lookup: CDR1 MNHEY, CDR2 SVGAGI. This CDR3 comprises 14 residues. Here the CDR3 reads CASSDSTGQETQYF. For the CDR3, the DNA is TGTGCCAGCAGTGACTCTACAGGCCAAGAGACCCAGTACTTC.

This clone was seen only a few times. V is TRBV5-6 and J is TRBJ2-3; TRBD2 matches at 11 bases. The CDR3 is 17 residues long. The V gene end was trimmed by 5 bases and the J gene end by 6 bases; junction bases not matched to a gene: 14. The V gene's germline CDR1 is SGHDT and CDR2 YYEEEE. CDR3 protein: CASRPTGTSGGGDTQYF. CDR3 nucleotides: TGTGCCAGCAGACCGACCGGGACTAGCGGTGGGGGGGATACGCAGTATTTT.

J is TRBJ2-2 and V is TRBV7-9; D gene uncertain. Germline CDR1 SEHNR, CDR2 FQNEAQ (reference sequence). Trimming cost V 1 base and J 7 bases, with 4 bases left between them. The CDR3 sequence is 12 residues long. The CDR3 loop reads CASSLGVGELFF. For the CDR3, the DNA is TGTGCCAGCAGCTTAGGGGTCGGGGAGCTGTTTTTT. The whole variable domain, remainder taken from reference TRBV7-9 and TRBJ2-2, is DTGVSQNPRHKITKRGQNVTFRCDPISEHNRLYWYRQTLGQGPEFLTYFQNEAQLEKSRLLSDRFSAERPKGSFSTLEIQRTEQGDSAMYLCASSLGVGELFFGEGSRLTVL.

V usage is TRBV27 and J usage is TRBJ2-7, with 10 bases that match TRBD2. CDR1 and CDR2 (germline): MNHEY, SMNVEV (reference sequence). V dropped 6 bases and J dropped 3; count of bases not matched to a gene: 2. This CDR3 spans 13 amino acids. The CDR3 DNA follows: TGTGCCAGCAGACTAGCGGGGAGCTACGAGCAGTACTTC. It specifies CASRLAGSYEQYF.

The chain joins TRBV7-6 to TRBJ1-2, with 9 bases identical to TRBD1. CDR1 and CDR2 from the germline V gene are SGHVS and FNYEAQ. CDR3 size: 15 residues. V dropped 5 bases and J dropped 3; count of bases not matched to a gene: 7. The CDR3 here is CASSPGQGIYYGYTF. CDR3 DNA sequence: TGTGCCAGCAGCCCGGGACAGGGAATTTACTATGGCTACACCTTC.

V and J are TRBV30 and TRBJ2-3; D ambiguous. Trimming took off 5 bases at V and 0 bases at J, with 6 bases between the two ends. This CDR3 spans 12 amino acids. The germline V gene has CDR1 GTSNPN and CDR2 SVGIG (reference sequence). The CDR3 coding sequence is TGTGCCTGGGTCCGTAGCACAGATACGCAGTATTTT. Amino acids: CAWVRSTDTQYF.

CDR3 nucleotides: TGTGCCAGCAGCTCCTACAGGGGGCTAAGCACAGATACGCAGTATTTT. It specifies CASSSYRGLSTDTQYF. The J gene is TRBJ2-3, the V gene TRBV5-4; 9 positions agree with TRBD1. CDR1 and CDR2 (germline): SGHNT, YYREEE (reference sequence). V shed 3 bases, J shed 0 bases, and the junction held 5 bases outside the gene matches. This CDR3 is built from 16 residues.

The V gene is TRBV29-1, the J gene TRBJ2-1; maybe TRBD2 (5 bases). CDR1 is SQVTM and CDR2 is ANQGSEA in the germline V gene. V was pared by 3 bases and J by 10 bases, with 10 bases between. The CDR3 is 11 residues long. CDR3 in amino acids: CSVEARGEQFF. CDR3 sequence (DNA): TGCAGCGTTGAGGCCCGCGGGGAGCAGTTCTTC.

The rearrangement uses TRBV29-1 and TRBJ2-3, with a tentative D call TRBD1 (5 bases). This CDR3 comprises 14 residues. Trimming took 4 bases from V and 6 from J, leaving 17 bases between them. Per the germline V gene, CDR1 is SQVTM and CDR2 is ANQGSEA. The CDR3 sequence: CSVVWAGNTDTQYF. The CDR3 DNA is TGCAGCGTTGTTTGGGCAGGGAATACGGATACGCAGTATTTT.

CDR3 sequence (DNA): TGTGCCAGCAGCTTGGGCCTCGGACTCCCGCGGACAGATACGCAGTATTTT. Translated, it gives CASSLGLGLPRTDTQYF. The chain is built from TRBV7-3 and TRBJ2-3, with D maybe TRBD2 (5 bases). Germline V gene lookup returns CDR1 SGHTA and CDR2 FQGTGA. Between the trimmed V and J ends, which lost 3 bases and 3 bases, there was a span of 19 bases. The CDR3 covers 17 residues.

The genes are TRBV9 and TRBJ2-3; D remains unclear. The ends were cut back, 0 bases at V and 0 bases at J, with 11 bases in the middle. The CDR3 is 16 amino acids. Germline CDR1 SGDLS, CDR2 YYNGEE. The CDR3 here is CASSVEGGTSTDTQYF. The CDR3 region has the DNA TGTGCCAGCAGCGTAGAGGGCGGAACTAGCACAGATACGCAGTATTTT.